This passage covers 15 T cell receptor beta chains from one sample sequenced in a study of tumor-infiltrating lymphocytes in localized non-small cell lung cancer. Here immunoSEQ multiplex PCR was the method, and the copy in TCRdb shows in-frame clones only, minus some. The table includes 13,000 to 15,000 clones, 68% detected once. The sample taken for sequencing was uninvolved lung tissue not adjacent to the tumor. The receptor source for this set is a human donor with non-small cell lung cancer.

This sequence joins TRBV5-4 and TRBJ2-7; 11 bases line up with TRBD2. V shed 1 base and J 2 bases; nucleotides not matched to a gene: 2. The CDR3 length is 15 residues. Looked up from germline, CDR1 is SGHNT and CDR2 is YYREEE (reference sequence). The CDR3 loop is CASSLKLAGAYEQYF. CDR3 in DNA: TGTGCCAGCAGCTTGAAACTAGCGGGGGCCTACGAGCAGTACTTC.

The chain couples TRBV6-5 to TRBJ2-5; perhaps TRBD2 as D (5 bases). The CDR3 covers 16 residues. The V end lost 0 bases, the J end lost 2 bases, and 13 bases lay between the germline ends. The germline CDR1 and CDR2 sequences are MNHEY and SVGAGI. The CDR3 sequence: CASSYSFLATQETQYF. For the CDR3, the DNA is TGTGCCAGCAGTTACTCGTTCCTAGCAACTCAAGAGACCCAGTACTTC.

Details on this clone: No DNA is shown, since the ends of the CDR3 on it are uncertain; the CDR3 is the one TCRdb lists. V usage is TRBV27 and J usage is TRBJ2-5; TRBD2, the table's D call, lacks a check against the DNA. The CDR3 has 13 residues if both end residues are counted. The germline CDR1 and CDR2 sequences are MNHEY and SMNVEV (reference sequence). CDR3 sequence reads: CASSSSGWETQYF.

This clone was detected a few times. The gene calls are TRBV11-2 and TRBJ1-2; D gene uncertain. In germline, CDR1 is SGHAT, CDR2 FQNNGV. Trimming left V 5 bases short and J 4 bases short, with 8 bases between. The CDR3 totals 12 residues. CDR3 sequence: CASSATIYGYTF. The CDR3 bases are TGTGCCAGCAGCGCCACCATCTATGGCTACACCTTC. Using reference TRBV11-2 and TRBJ1-2 for the parts outside the CDR3, the full variable domain is EAGVAQSPRYKIIEKRQSVAFWCNPISGHATLYWYQQILGQGPKLLIQFQNNGVVDDSQLPKDRFSAERLKGVDSTLKIQPAKLEDSAVYLCASSATIYGYTFGSGTRLTVV.

The chain recombines TRBV10-3 with TRBJ1-2; D perhaps matches TRBD1 (6 bases). The germline gives CDR1 ENHRY, CDR2 SYGVKD. The CDR3 sequence is 17 residues long. Trimming removed 2 bases from V and 4 bases from J, with 20 bases in between. DNA of the CDR3: TGTGCCATCAGTGAGGAAACCCCGGACGGGGGGGCCTATGGCTACACCTTC. Amino acids: CAISEETPDGGAYGYTF.

The genes are TRBV7-2 and TRBJ2-5; a possible D gene is TRBD2 (7 bases). The V gene lost 4 bases and the J gene lost 5 bases, with 20 bases spanning the gap. Germline CDR1 is SGHTA and CDR2 is FQGNSA. The CDR3 runs 16 residues. For the CDR3, the DNA is TGTGCCAGCAGCTCCATGGGGGGGGGCGCCGGGGAGACCCAGTACTTC. Translated, it gives CASSSMGGGAGETQYF.

This chain connects TRBV19 to TRBJ1-5, with D possibly being TRBD1 (5 bases). This CDR3 region has 16 residues. Germline-derived CDR1 and CDR2 are LNHDA and SQIVND (reference sequence). The V and J ends lost 2 bases and 1 base respectively, with 12 bases between them. This CDR3 reads CASSIRGEGSNQPQHF. CDR3 in DNA: TGTGCCAGTAGTATACGGGGGGAAGGGAGCAATCAGCCCCAGCATTTT.

The chain recombines TRBV5-8 with TRBJ2-2, with 7 bases identical to TRBD1. After removal of 1 base from V and 1 base from J, the junction contained 4 bases not matched to a gene. Germline values: CDR1 SGHTS, CDR2 YDEGEE. The CDR3 is 16 amino acids. The CDR3 loop reads CASSLKGAQNTGELFF. DNA for the CDR3: TGTGCCAGCAGCTTGAAGGGGGCACAGAACACCGGGGAGCTGTTTTTT.

This clone was seen a single time. V is TRBV28 and J is TRBJ2-6; D is ambiguous. Trimming removed 6 bases at V and 3 bases at J, with 15 bases between. CDR1 and CDR2 from the germline V gene are MDHEN and SYDVKM. CDR3 length: 16 amino acids. In DNA form, the CDR3 reads TGTGCCAGCAGCTCCCCGGGCAGAGTTGGGGCCAACGTCCTGACTTTC. It codes for CASSSPGRVGANVLTF.

This sequence joins TRBV4-3 and TRBJ1-6, with D maybe TRBD1 (5 bases). Trimming cost V 1 base and J 1 base, with 11 bases left between them. Germline V CDR1 and CDR2: LGHNA, YSLEER. The CDR3 has 17 residues. CDR3 coding DNA: TGCGCCAGCAGCCAAGCAGTGAGGGGTTCCTATAATTCACCCCTCCACTTT. It yields the protein CASSQAVRGSYNSPLHF.

This clone appeared once. The chain has TRBV19 and TRBJ1-6; 7 bases match TRBD1. The germline V gene encodes CDR1 LNHDA and CDR2 SQIVND (reference sequence). J gave up 5 bases and V 5 bases, and 3 bases lay outside the gene matches. This CDR3 region has 14 residues. The CDR3 region has the DNA TGTGCCAGTAGTCCCGGGACAGATAATTCACCCCTCCACTTT. It codes for CASSPGTDNSPLHF.

This rearrangement joins TRBV7-2 to TRBJ1-2, with a weak D call TRBD1 (6 bases). Germline CDR1 is SGHTA and CDR2 is FQGNSA. The CDR3 contains 13 residues. With 2 bases removed from V and 3 bases from J, the gap between germline ends came to 7 bases. CDR3 in amino acids: CASSLNRDYGYTF. The CDR3 DNA reads TGTGCCAGCAGCTTAAACAGGGACTATGGCTACACCTTC.

The chain has TRBV29-1 and TRBJ1-1, with D maybe TRBD1 (5 bases). Deletions cut 7 bases from V and 6 bases from J, with 12 bases between. The CDR3 length is 11 residues. Germline loops: CDR1 SQVTM, CDR2 ANQGSEA. The CDR3 is CSAGLGAEAFF. Here the CDR3 DNA reads TGCAGCGCGGGGCTAGGGGCTGAAGCTTTCTTT.

The chain links TRBV7-2 to TRBJ1-3; 7 bases fit TRBD1. V lost 5 bases and J lost 4; bases outside the gene matches: 8. In germline, CDR1 is SGHTA, CDR2 FQGNSA. CDR3 length: 15 residues. The CDR3: CASSPQGRTGNTIYF. DNA of the CDR3: TGTGCCAGCAGCCCACAGGGGAGAACGGGAAACACCATATATTTT.

The V call is TRBV28, the J call TRBJ1-4; 7 bases are shared with TRBD1. The ends lost 6 bases at V and 17 bases at J; junction bases unmatched: 12. This CDR3 contains 12 residues. Looked up from germline, CDR1 is MDHEN and CDR2 is SYDVKM. CDR3 region: CASSNPGQPRFF. CDR3 bases: TGTGCCAGCAGCAACCCGGGACAGCCTCGCTTTTTT.